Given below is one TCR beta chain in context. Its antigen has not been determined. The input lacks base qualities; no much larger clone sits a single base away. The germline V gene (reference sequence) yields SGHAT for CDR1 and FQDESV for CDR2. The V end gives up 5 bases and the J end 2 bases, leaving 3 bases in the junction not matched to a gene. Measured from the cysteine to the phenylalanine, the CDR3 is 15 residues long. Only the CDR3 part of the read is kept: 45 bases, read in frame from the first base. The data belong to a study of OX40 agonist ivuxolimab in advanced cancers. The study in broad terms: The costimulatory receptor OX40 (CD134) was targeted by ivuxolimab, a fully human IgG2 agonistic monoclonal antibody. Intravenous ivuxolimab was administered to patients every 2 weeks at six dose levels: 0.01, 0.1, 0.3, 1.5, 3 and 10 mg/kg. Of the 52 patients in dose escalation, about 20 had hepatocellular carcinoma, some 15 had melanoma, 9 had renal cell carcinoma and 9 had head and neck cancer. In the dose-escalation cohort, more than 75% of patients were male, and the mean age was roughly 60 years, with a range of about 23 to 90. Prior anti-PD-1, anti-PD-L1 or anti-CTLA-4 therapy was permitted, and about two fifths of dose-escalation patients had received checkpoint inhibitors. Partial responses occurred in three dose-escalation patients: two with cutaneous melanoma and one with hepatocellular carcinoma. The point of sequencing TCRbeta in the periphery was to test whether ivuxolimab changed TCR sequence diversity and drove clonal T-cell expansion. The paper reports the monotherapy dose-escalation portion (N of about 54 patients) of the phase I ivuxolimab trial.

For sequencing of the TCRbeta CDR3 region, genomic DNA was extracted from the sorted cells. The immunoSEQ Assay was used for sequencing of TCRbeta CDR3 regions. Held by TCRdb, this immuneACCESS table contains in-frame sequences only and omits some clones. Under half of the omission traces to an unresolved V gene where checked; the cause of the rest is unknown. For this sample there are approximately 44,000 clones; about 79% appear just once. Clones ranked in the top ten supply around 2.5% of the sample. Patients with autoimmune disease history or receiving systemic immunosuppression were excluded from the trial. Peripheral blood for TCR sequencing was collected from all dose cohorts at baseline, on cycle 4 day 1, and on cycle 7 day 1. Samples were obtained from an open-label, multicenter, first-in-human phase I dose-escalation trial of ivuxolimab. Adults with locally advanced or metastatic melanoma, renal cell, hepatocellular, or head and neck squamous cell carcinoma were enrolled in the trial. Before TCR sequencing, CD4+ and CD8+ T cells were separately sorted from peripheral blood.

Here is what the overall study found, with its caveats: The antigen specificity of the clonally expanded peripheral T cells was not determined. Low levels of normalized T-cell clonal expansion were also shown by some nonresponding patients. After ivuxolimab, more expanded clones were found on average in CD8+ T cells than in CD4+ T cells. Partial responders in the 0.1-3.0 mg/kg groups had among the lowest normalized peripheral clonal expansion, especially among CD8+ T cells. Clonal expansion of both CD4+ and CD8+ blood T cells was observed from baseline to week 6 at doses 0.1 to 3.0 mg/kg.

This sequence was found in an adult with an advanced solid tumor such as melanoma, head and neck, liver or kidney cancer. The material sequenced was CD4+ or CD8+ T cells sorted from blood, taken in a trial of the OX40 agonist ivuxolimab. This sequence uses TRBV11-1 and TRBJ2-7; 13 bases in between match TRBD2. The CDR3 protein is CASSKLAGGPYEQYF. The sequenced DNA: TGTGCCAGCAGCAAACTAGCGGGAGGGCCCTACGAGCAGTACTTC.